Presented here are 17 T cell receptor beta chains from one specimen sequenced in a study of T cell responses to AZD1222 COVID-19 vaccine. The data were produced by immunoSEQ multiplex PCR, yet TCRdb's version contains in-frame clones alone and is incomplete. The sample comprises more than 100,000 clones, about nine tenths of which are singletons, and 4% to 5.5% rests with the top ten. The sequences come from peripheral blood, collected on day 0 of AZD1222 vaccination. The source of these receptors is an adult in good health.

CDR3 bases: TGTGCCAGCAGCCAAGTCGGCAGGGAAGTCGAGCAGTACTTC. Its translation is CASSQVGREVEQYF. The chain carries TRBV3-1 (or the pseudogene TRBV3-2) and TRBJ2-7; D may be TRBD1 (5 bases). Per the germline V gene, CDR1 is LGHDT and CDR2 is YNNKEL (reference sequence). Deletions cut 1 base from V and 6 bases from J, with 13 bases between. The CDR3 runs 14 residues.

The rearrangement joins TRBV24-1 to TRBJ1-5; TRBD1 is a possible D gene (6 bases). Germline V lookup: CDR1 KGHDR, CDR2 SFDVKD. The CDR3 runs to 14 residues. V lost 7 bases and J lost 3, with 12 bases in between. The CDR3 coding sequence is TGTGCCACCAGCCCCGGACAGAACAATCAGCCCCAGCATTTT. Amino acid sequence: CATSPGQNNQPQHF.

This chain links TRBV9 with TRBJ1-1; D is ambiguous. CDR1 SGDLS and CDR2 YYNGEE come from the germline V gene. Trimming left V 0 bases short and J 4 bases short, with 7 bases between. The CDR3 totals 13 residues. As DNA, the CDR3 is TGTGCCAGCAGCGTAGGGGAGAGCACTGAAGCTTTCTTT. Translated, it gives CASSVGESTEAFF.

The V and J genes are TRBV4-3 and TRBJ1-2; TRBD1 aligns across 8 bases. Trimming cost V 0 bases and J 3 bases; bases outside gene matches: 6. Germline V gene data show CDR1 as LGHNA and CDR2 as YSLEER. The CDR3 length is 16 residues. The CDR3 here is CASSQDRTGPYYGYTF. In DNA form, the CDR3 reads TGCGCCAGCAGCCAAGATCGGACAGGGCCCTACTATGGCTACACCTTC.

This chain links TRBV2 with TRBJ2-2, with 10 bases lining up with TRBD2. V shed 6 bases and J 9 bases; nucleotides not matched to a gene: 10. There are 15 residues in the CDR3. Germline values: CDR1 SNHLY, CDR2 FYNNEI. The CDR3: CASRGGLAGVRELFF. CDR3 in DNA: TGTGCCAGCAGGGGCGGTCTAGCGGGGGTCAGGGAGCTGTTTTTT.

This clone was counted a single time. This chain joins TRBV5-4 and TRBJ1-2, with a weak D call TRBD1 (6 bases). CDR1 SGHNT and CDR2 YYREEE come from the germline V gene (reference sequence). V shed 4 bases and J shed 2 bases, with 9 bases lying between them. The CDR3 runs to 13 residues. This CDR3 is CASSPDSNYGYTF. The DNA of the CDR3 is TGTGCCAGCAGCCCGGACAGCAACTATGGCTACACCTTC.

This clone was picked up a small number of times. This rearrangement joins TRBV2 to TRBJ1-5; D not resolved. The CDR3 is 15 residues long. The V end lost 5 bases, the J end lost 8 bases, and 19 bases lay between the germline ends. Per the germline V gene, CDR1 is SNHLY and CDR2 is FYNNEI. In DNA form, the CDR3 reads TGTGCCAGCAGTCACACCGGGTCCCTGGAGGAGCCCCAGCATTTT. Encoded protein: CASSHTGSLEEPQHF.

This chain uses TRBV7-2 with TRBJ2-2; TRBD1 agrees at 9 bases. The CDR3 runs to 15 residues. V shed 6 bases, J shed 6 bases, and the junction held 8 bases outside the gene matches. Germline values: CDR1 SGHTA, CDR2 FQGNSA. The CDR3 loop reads CASSGGTGNAGELFF. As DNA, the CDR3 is TGTGCCAGCAGTGGGGGGACAGGGAATGCCGGGGAGCTGTTTTTT.

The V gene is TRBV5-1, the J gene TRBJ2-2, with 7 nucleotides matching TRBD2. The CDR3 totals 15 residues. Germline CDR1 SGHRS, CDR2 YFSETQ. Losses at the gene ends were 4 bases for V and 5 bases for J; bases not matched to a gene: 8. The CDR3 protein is CASSGLVGGTGELFF. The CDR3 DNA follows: TGCGCCAGCAGCGGGCTTGTCGGGGGGACCGGGGAGCTGTTTTTT.

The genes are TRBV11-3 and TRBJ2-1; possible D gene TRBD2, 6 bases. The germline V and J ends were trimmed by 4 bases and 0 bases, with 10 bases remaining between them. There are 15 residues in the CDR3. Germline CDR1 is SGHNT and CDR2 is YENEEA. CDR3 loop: CASSWRGSSYNEQFF. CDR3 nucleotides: TGTGCCAGCAGCTGGAGGGGAAGCTCCTACAATGAGCAGTTCTTC.

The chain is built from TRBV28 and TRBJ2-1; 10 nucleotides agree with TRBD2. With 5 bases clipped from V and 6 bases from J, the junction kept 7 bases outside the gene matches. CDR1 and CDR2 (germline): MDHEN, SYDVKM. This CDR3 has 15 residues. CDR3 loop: CASSTAGTSANEQFF. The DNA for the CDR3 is TGTGCCAGCAGTACCGCCGGGACTAGCGCCAATGAGCAGTTCTTC.

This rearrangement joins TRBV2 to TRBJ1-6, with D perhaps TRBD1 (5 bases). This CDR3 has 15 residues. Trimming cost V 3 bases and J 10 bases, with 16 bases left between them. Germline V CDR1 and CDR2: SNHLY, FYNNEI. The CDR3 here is CASSDQGGGGSPLHF. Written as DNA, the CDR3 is TGTGCCAGCAGTGACCAGGGAGGCGGGGGGTCACCCCTCCACTTT.

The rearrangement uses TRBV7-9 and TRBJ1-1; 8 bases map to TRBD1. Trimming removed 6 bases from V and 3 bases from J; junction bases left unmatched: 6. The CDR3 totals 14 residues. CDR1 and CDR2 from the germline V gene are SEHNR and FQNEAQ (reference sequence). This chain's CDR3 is CASRGQGGYTEAFF. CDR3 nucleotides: TGTGCCAGCAGAGGACAGGGTGGCTACACTGAAGCTTTCTTT.

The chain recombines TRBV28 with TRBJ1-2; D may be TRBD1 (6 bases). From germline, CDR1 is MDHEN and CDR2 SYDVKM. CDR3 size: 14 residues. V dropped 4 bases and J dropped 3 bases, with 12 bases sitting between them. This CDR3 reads CASSSPTGYYGYTF. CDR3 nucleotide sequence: TGTGCCAGCAGTTCTCCGACAGGTTACTATGGCTACACCTTC.

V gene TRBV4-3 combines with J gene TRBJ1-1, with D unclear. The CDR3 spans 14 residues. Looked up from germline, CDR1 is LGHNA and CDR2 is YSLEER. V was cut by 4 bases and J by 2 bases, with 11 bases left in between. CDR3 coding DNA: TGCGCCAGCAGCCCGGGGAGTCTTAACACTGAAGCTTTCTTT. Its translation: CASSPGSLNTEAFF.

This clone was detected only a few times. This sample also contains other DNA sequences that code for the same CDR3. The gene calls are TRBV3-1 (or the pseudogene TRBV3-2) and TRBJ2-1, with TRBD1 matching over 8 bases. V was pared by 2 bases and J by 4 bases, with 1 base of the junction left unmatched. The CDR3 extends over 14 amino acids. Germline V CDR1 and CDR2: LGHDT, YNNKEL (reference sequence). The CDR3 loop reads CASSQWTGYNEQFF. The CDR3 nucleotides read TGTGCCAGCAGCCAATGGACAGGGTACAATGAGCAGTTCTTC.

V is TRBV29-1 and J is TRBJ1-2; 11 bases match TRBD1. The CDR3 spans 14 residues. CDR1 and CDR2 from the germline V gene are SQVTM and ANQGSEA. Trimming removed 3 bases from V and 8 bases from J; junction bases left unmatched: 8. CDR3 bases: TGCAGCGTTGAGTGGACAGGGGGCGTCGTCGGCTACACCTTC. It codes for CSVEWTGGVVGYTF.